These 30 T cell receptor beta chains share one sample of origin, sequenced in a study of beta chain features in type 1 diabetes. cDNA synthesis used the whole RNA isolate, giving expressed TCRB sequences. The method was immunoSEQ multiplex PCR; TCRdb's version includes in-frame clones alone and lacks a portion of them. The sample contains hundreds of thousands of clones, around 15% of which appear only once. The sample was central memory CD4+ T cells from blood. Receptors were obtained from a man aged 25-45 years in good health.

This clone was detected only a few times. The chain recombines TRBV28 with TRBJ2-7; 9 nucleotides agree with TRBD2. The CDR3 loop spans 14 amino acids. Germline V gene data show CDR1 as MDHEN and CDR2 as SYDVKM. J was trimmed by 2 bases and V by 9 bases; bases with no gene match: 8. The CDR3 DNA reads as TGTGCCAGTTATAGCGGGAGTAACCCCTACGAGCAGTACGTC. Translation gives CASYSGSNPYEQYV.

This clone turned up a few times. The genes are TRBV15 and TRBJ2-2; no definite D call. With 0 bases removed from V and 5 bases from J, the gap between germline ends came to 7 bases. The CDR3 has 14 residues. In germline, CDR1 is LNHNV, CDR2 YYDKDF (reference sequence). The CDR3: CATSRDVATGELFF. For the CDR3, the DNA is TGTGCCACCAGCAGAGATGTGGCTACCGGGGAGCTGTTTTTT.

On this clone: Its ends do not fully match the called genes, so a read error is possible. The chain couples TRBV7-7 to TRBJ2-4; 8 bases are a match to TRBD1. The V gene's germline CDR1 is SSHAT and CDR2 FNYEAQ (reference sequence). This CDR3 is built from 11 residues. The CDR3: CASSLSRDRHF. The CDR3 DNA reads TGTGCCAGCAGCTTAAGCCGGGACAGGCACTTC.

This clone was seen at least ten times. The chain has TRBV18 and TRBJ1-4, with D perhaps TRBD1 (5 bases). Germline V CDR1 and CDR2: KGHSH, LQKENI. The CDR3 runs 14 residues. The ends were cut back, 1 base at V and 2 bases at J, with 5 bases in the middle. The chain's CDR3 is CASSPQGTNEKLFF. The DNA of the CDR3 is TGTGCCAGCTCACCACAGGGGACTAATGAAAAACTGTTTTTT. Full variable domain (rest looked up from reference TRBV18 and TRBJ1-4): NAGVMQNPRHLVRRRGQEARLRCSPMKGHSHVYWYRQLPEEGLKFMVYLQKENIIDESGMPKERFSAEFPKEGPSILRIQQVVRGDSAAYFCASSPQGTNEKLFFGSGTQLSVL.

This clone was seen only a few times. The chain carries TRBV11-3 and TRBJ2-2, with D maybe TRBD1 (5 bases). The germline V gene encodes CDR1 SGHNT and CDR2 YENEEA. V lost 3 bases and J lost 6, with 17 bases in between. There are 16 residues in the CDR3. The CDR3 sequence is CASSFWLSHRSGELFF. Here the CDR3 DNA reads TGTGCCAGCAGCTTTTGGCTGAGTCACAGGTCCGGGGAGCTGTTTTTT.

This chain joins TRBV5-1 and TRBJ2-1, with 9 bases fitting TRBD2. J gave up 9 bases and V 5 bases, and 9 bases lay outside the gene matches. Germline CDR1 and CDR2: SGHRS and YFSETQ. This CDR3 is 14 amino acids long. The CDR3 here is CASRPSGMGGEQFF. DNA for the CDR3: TGCGCCAGCAGGCCTAGCGGGATGGGTGGTGAGCAGTTCTTC.

This clone appeared a few times. The J gene is TRBJ2-3, the V gene TRBV29-1; the D is unclear. V dropped 7 bases and J dropped 4 bases, with 12 bases sitting between them. Per the germline V gene, CDR1 is SQVTM and CDR2 is ANQGSEA. The CDR3 contains 12 residues. The CDR3 sequence: CSAPDVSDTQYF. CDR3 nucleotide sequence: TGCAGCGCACCAGATGTATCAGATACGCAGTATTTT.

In this sample, this clone turned up a few times. The genes are TRBV5-6 and TRBJ2-3; D call uncertain. Looked up from germline, CDR1 is SGHDT and CDR2 is YYEEEE. Trimming pared 0 bases from V and 6 bases from J, leaving 17 bases between. This CDR3 region has 16 residues. For the CDR3, the DNA is TGTGCCAGCAGCTTGGACTCCCTAACCTTGGGGGATACGCAGTATTTT. This codes for CASSLDSLTLGDTQYF. The variable domain in full, with the rest retrieved from reference TRBV5-6 and TRBJ2-3, is DAGVTQSPTHLIKTRGQQVTLRCSPKSGHDTVSWYQQALGQGPQFIFQYYEEEERQRGNFPDRFSGHQFPNYSSELNVNALLLGDSALYLCASSLDSLTLGDTQYFGPGTRLTVL.

The rearrangement joins TRBV5-1 to TRBJ1-1, with a weak D call TRBD1 (5 bases). The germline V gene has CDR1 SGHRS and CDR2 YFSETQ. The CDR3 has 13 amino acids. V lost 2 bases and J 5 bases, leaving 10 bases between the germline ends. DNA for the CDR3: TGCGCCAGCAGCTTTCAGGGTCAAACTGAAGCTTTCTTT. Residues: CASSFQGQTEAFF.

The sample holds many counts of this clone. The CDR3 reads CASSDRARSGNTIYF. The CDR3 nucleotides are TGTGCCAGCAGTGACAGGGCCCGCTCTGGAAACACCATATATTTT. The chain has TRBV28 and TRBJ1-3; 7 nucleotides line up with TRBD1. CDR3 size: 15 residues. The trim removed 5 bases at V and 0 bases at J, leaving 4 bases unmatched. Germline loops: CDR1 MDHEN, CDR2 SYDVKM.

The chain recombines TRBV5-6 with TRBJ1-6; D perhaps matches TRBD1 (6 bases). V gave up 1 base and J gave up 10 bases, with 12 bases separating them. This CDR3 is built from 14 residues. Germline CDR1 and CDR2: SGHDT and YYEEEE. The CDR3 reads CASSLNRVGSPLHF. For the CDR3, the DNA is TGTGCCAGCAGCTTGAACAGGGTAGGGTCACCCCTCCACTTT. Together with reference TRBV5-6 and TRBJ1-6, the CDR3 gives the full variable domain: DAGVTQSPTHLIKTRGQQVTLRCSPKSGHDTVSWYQQALGQGPQFIFQYYEEEERQRGNFPDRFSGHQFPNYSSELNVNALLLGDSALYLCASSLNRVGSPLHFGNGTRLTVT.

The CDR3 sequence is CASSPGTGLFEEQFF. The CDR3 region has the DNA TGTGCCAGCAGCCCCGGGACAGGGCTTTTCGAGGAGCAGTTCTTC. The rearrangement links TRBV7-9 to TRBJ2-1; 9 positions match TRBD1. This CDR3 has 15 residues. Germline V lookup: CDR1 SEHNR, CDR2 FQNEAQ (reference sequence). V shed 5 bases and J 10 bases; nucleotides not matched to a gene: 12. Combining the CDR3 with reference TRBV7-9 and TRBJ2-1 gives the whole variable domain DTGVSQNPRHKITKRGQNVTFRCDPISEHNRLYWYRQTLGQGPEFLTYFQNEAQLEKSRLLSDRFSAERPKGSFSTLEIQRTEQGDSAMYLCASSPGTGLFEEQFFGPGTRLTVL.

Many counts were recorded for this clone. The V and J genes are TRBV7-9 and TRBJ2-7; D gene ambiguous. V lost 1 base and J 7 bases, leaving 5 bases between the germline ends. CDR3 length: 11 residues. Germline V gene lookup returns CDR1 SEHNR and CDR2 FQNEAQ (reference sequence). The chain's CDR3 is CASSLDQEQYF. CDR3 bases: TGTGCCAGCAGCTTAGATCAGGAGCAGTACTTC.

The V and J genes are TRBV7-8 and TRBJ1-4; D perhaps matches TRBD1 (6 bases). In germline, CDR1 is SGHVS, CDR2 FQNEAQ. V was trimmed by 3 bases and J by 8 bases, leaving 22 bases between them. The CDR3 runs 17 residues. CDR3 loop: CASSFFFGQRRMEKLFF. The CDR3 region has the DNA TGTGCCAGCAGCTTCTTTTTTGGACAGAGAAGAATGGAAAAACTGTTTTTT.

This clone was seen more than once but under ten times. The gene calls are TRBV7-2 and TRBJ2-3; TRBD2 aligns across 7 bases. The ends lost 2 bases at V and 11 bases at J; junction bases unmatched: 10. Germline values: CDR1 SGHTA, CDR2 FQGNSA. This CDR3 has 14 amino acids. The CDR3 bases are TGTGCCAGCAGCTTATCTTTGATGCGGGAGATGCAGTATTTT. Protein product: CASSLSLMREMQYF. Full variable domain (remainder filled in from reference TRBV7-2 and TRBJ2-3): GAGVSQSPSNKVTEKGKDVELRCDPISGHTALYWYRQSLGQGLEFLIYFQGNSAPDKSGLPSDRFSAERTGGSVSTLTIQRTQQEDSAVYLCASSLSLMREMQYFGPGTRLTVL.

At least ten counts were recorded for this clone. The chain carries TRBV29-1 and TRBJ2-3, with unresolved D. Germline V gene lookup returns CDR1 SQVTM and CDR2 ANQGSEA. The CDR3 has 13 residues. The CDR3 nucleotides read TGCACCCACCGGGCCGGCTACACAGATACGCAGTATTTT. This translates into CTHRAGYTDTQYF.

The chain uses TRBV11-2 and TRBJ2-1; D possibly corresponds to TRBD2 (5 bases). The CDR3 is 13 amino acids. Germline V CDR1 and CDR2: SGHAT, FQNNGV. The ends were cut back, 1 base at V and 4 bases at J, with 5 bases in the middle. This chain's CDR3 is CASSLAGYNEQFF. The CDR3 nucleotides read TGTGCCAGCAGCTTAGCGGGATACAATGAGCAGTTCTTC.

By its share, this clone is medium-sized (0.01 to 0.1%). This chain uses TRBV5-4 with TRBJ2-1; D remains ambiguous. Looked up from germline, CDR1 is SGHNT and CDR2 is YYREEE (reference sequence). This CDR3 spans 11 amino acids. The ends were cut back, 3 bases at V and 4 bases at J, with 2 bases in the middle. DNA of the CDR3: TGTGCCAGCAGCTCATACAATGAGCAGTTCTTC. This translates into CASSSYNEQFF.

This clone was seen a few times. The chain carries TRBV5-4 and TRBJ1-2, with 12 bases lining up with TRBD1. V lost 2 bases and J lost 4; bases outside the gene matches: 6. This CDR3 is built from 16 residues. The germline V gene encodes CDR1 SGHNT and CDR2 YYREEE (reference sequence). This chain's CDR3 is CASSLPGTGGVYGYTF. The CDR3 DNA sequence: TGTGCCAGCAGCTTACCCGGGACAGGGGGCGTCTATGGCTACACCTTC.

V is TRBV2 and J is TRBJ2-2, with 8 bases lining up with TRBD2. J was trimmed by 1 base and V by 2 bases; bases with no gene match: 0. The V gene's germline CDR1 is SNHLY and CDR2 FYNNEI. The CDR3 loop spans 15 amino acids. The CDR3 loop reads CASSELAGNTGELFF. The CDR3 bases are TGTGCCAGCAGTGAACTAGCGGGGAACACCGGGGAGCTGTTTTTT.

Of note for this clone: Other DNA sequences in this sample translate to the same CDR3. This chain uses TRBV7-9 with TRBJ2-3; tentative D call: TRBD2 (6 bases). This CDR3 has 12 amino acids. Germline V gene data show CDR1 as SEHNR and CDR2 as FQNEAQ (reference sequence). The V and J ends lost 6 bases and 6 bases respectively, with 10 bases between them. CDR3 DNA: TGTGCCAGCAGACTGGGGGGTGATACGCAGTATTTT. Protein sequence: CASRLGGDTQYF.

This chain links TRBV5-1 with TRBJ1-3, with a possible D match to TRBD1 (5 bases). Germline loops: CDR1 SGHRS, CDR2 YFSETQ. Deletions cut 2 bases from V and 0 bases from J, with 9 bases between. This CDR3 has 15 amino acids. CDR3 nucleotide sequence: TGCGCCAGCAGCTTACCCAGGGCCTCTGGAAACACCATATATTTT. As protein: CASSLPRASGNTIYF.

This clone appeared many times. The rearrangement uses TRBV6-6 and TRBJ1-6; the D is unclear. V lost 8 bases and J 5 bases, leaving 13 bases between the germline ends. The CDR3 totals 14 residues. Germline V gene sequence: CDR1 MNHNY, CDR2 SVGAGI (reference sequence). The CDR3: CASRGKAHNSPLHF. Written as DNA, the CDR3 is TGTGCCAGCCGAGGGAAGGCTCATAATTCACCCCTCCACTTT.

This clone was seen a few times. V gene TRBV19 combines with J gene TRBJ2-1, with TRBD2 matching over 8 bases. V shed 8 bases and J 2 bases; nucleotides not matched to a gene: 2. Germline CDR1 reads LNHDA; CDR2 reads SQIVND (reference sequence). The CDR3 is made up of 13 amino acids. The CDR3 bases are TGTGCCAGTCTTAGCGGGACCTACAATGAGCAGTTCTTC. It yields the protein CASLSGTYNEQFF.

The table lists this clone with a few counts. The chain uses TRBV7-8 and TRBJ1-4; 7 bases line up with TRBD1. CDR3 size: 15 residues. The germline V gene has CDR1 SGHVS and CDR2 FQNEAQ. The trim removed 2 bases at V and 4 bases at J, leaving 4 bases unmatched. The CDR3 coding sequence is TGTGCCAGCAGCTTAACCGGGACAGTTAATGAAAAACTGTTTTTT. Amino acids: CASSLTGTVNEKLFF.

V gene TRBV7-6 combines with J gene TRBJ2-1; 7 bases line up with TRBD1. The CDR3 extends over 15 amino acids. V shed 1 base and J 6 bases; nucleotides not matched to a gene: 6. Germline V gene data show CDR1 as SGHVS and CDR2 as FNYEAQ. The CDR3 coding sequence is TGTGCCAGCAGCTTAGGTACCACAGGGGCCAATGAGCAGTTCTTC. Its protein is CASSLGTTGANEQFF. Full variable domain (missing parts from reference TRBV7-6 and TRBJ2-1): GAGVSQSPRYKVTKRGQDVALRCDPISGHVSLYWYRQALGQGPEFLTYFNYEAQQDKSGLPNDRFSAERPEGSISTLTIQRTEQRDSAMYRCASSLGTTGANEQFFGPGTRLTVL.

The V and J genes are TRBV5-4 and TRBJ2-3, with 8 bases matching TRBD2. This CDR3 is 14 amino acids long. Germline values: CDR1 SGHNT, CDR2 YYREEE (reference sequence). V trimming: 2 bases; J trimming: 6 bases; junction bases outside the gene matches: 5. CDR3 in DNA: TGTGCCAGCAGCTTTACTAGCGGTAGGGATACGCAGTATTTT. Its translation: CASSFTSGRDTQYF.

In this sample, this clone turned up a few times. This chain links TRBV5-5 with TRBJ1-2; TRBD1 is a possible D gene (5 bases). V was trimmed by 4 bases and J by 0 bases, leaving 13 bases between them. This CDR3 region has 15 residues. The germline CDR1 and CDR2 sequences are SGHKS and YYEKEE (reference sequence). The CDR3 DNA follows: TGTGCCAGCAGCCAACCCCAGGGAACTAACTATGGCTACACCTTC. Encoded protein: CASSQPQGTNYGYTF.

J is TRBJ1-1 and V is TRBV4-2; D uncertain. This CDR3 has 15 amino acids. Looked up from germline, CDR1 is LGHNA and CDR2 is YNFKEQ. V lost 1 base and J 0 bases, leaving 9 bases between the germline ends. CDR3 DNA sequence: TGTGCCAGCAGCCAAGGGGGTCAGCTGAACACTGAAGCTTTCTTT. It specifies CASSQGGQLNTEAFF.

This clone was observed a few times. The genes are TRBV11-3 and TRBJ2-1; 10 bases map to TRBD2. From germline, CDR1 is SGHNT and CDR2 YENEEA. Trimming cost V 5 bases and J 9 bases; bases outside gene matches: 19. The CDR3 contains 18 residues. The CDR3 here is CASSLHSGGASGGPEQFF. In DNA form, the CDR3 reads TGTGCCAGCAGCCTACATAGCGGAGGGGCTAGCGGGGGCCCTGAGCAGTTCTTC.